Presented here are 23 T cell receptor beta chains from one specimen sequenced in a study of cytomegalovirus exposure and HLA in healthy donors. 13 Jbeta primers and 60 Vbeta primers were used for the PCR. Repertoires were generated with immunoSEQ multiplex PCR, while TCRdb's copy carries only in-frame clones and drops some. The sample yields over 150,000 clones, around three quarters seen once. The sequencing input was PBMCs. The receptors derive from a young man in good health and CMV-seropositive.

Remarks on this clone: The junction does not match germline at one end; this may be a read error. The genes are TRBV20-1 and TRBJ2-3, with a tentative D call TRBD2 (5 bases). Germline values: CDR1 DFQATT, CDR2 SNEGSKA (reference sequence). This CDR3 is 11 amino acids long. CDR3 sequence: CSGASRDTQYF. The CDR3 coding sequence is TGCAGTGGGGCTAGCAGAGATACGCAGTATTTT.

This chain joins TRBV2 and TRBJ1-6; 7 bases line up with TRBD1. The CDR3 loop spans 14 amino acids. The germline V gene encodes CDR1 SNHLY and CDR2 FYNNEI. J gave up 9 bases and V 6 bases, and 8 bases lay outside the gene matches. The CDR3 DNA follows: TGTGCCAGCAGATCCAGACAGGGCGGTTCACCCCTCCACTTT. Translation: CASRSRQGGSPLHF.

V usage is TRBV4-1 and J usage is TRBJ2-7; possible D gene TRBD2, 5 bases. Germline loops: CDR1 MGHRA, CDR2 YSYEKL. V was clipped by 0 bases and J by 7 bases, with 13 bases between them. The CDR3 contains 14 residues. CDR3 DNA: TGCGCCAGCAGCCAAGATTGGGCAGAGGGTGAGCAGTACTTC. This sequence encodes CASSQDWAEGEQYF.

The rearrangement links TRBV5-4 to TRBJ2-3; TRBD2 matches 11 bases. The CDR3 totals 15 residues. V lost 6 bases to trimming and J lost 1 base; unmatched junction nucleotides: 4. CDR1 and CDR2 (germline): SGHNT, YYREEE (reference sequence). CDR3 nucleotides: TGTGCCAGCAAACCTAGCGGGGGGCGCACAGATACGCAGTATTTT. It specifies CASKPSGGRTDTQYF.

The gene calls are TRBV27 and TRBJ1-6; D not certain. Germline CDR1 reads MNHEY; CDR2 reads SMNVEV (reference sequence). Trimming left V 8 bases short and J 3 bases short, with 17 bases between. The CDR3 sequence is 16 residues long. The CDR3 sequence is CASASAGLIYNSPLHF. The CDR3 nucleotides are TGTGCCAGCGCATCGGCAGGTTTGATCTATAATTCACCCCTCCACTTT.

The V gene is TRBV2, the J gene TRBJ1-6, with unresolved D. V was trimmed by 5 bases and J by 0 bases, leaving 11 bases between them. The CDR3 runs 16 residues. CDR1 and CDR2 from the germline V gene are SNHLY and FYNNEI. This CDR3 is CASSPQVASYNSPLHF. CDR3 in DNA: TGTGCCAGCAGTCCTCAAGTGGCCTCCTATAATTCACCCCTCCACTTT.

The chain has TRBV7-9 and TRBJ2-4; TRBD1 matches 9 bases. Trimming removed 2 bases from V and 2 bases from J; junction bases left unmatched: 4. Germline V lookup: CDR1 SEHNR, CDR2 FQNEAQ (reference sequence). The CDR3 runs 16 residues. The CDR3 nucleotides read TGTGCCAGCAGCTTATACAGGGGGCTGACCAAAAACATTCAGTACTTC. Protein: CASSLYRGLTKNIQYF.

J is TRBJ2-7 and V is TRBV5-1, with 9 bases fitting TRBD1. The CDR3 is made up of 16 amino acids. The germline gives CDR1 SGHRS, CDR2 YFSETQ. The V segment lost 0 bases and the J segment 3 bases; nucleotides outside the gene matches: 7. In DNA, the CDR3 is TGCGCCAGCAGCTTGGACCCGGGACAGGGTCGCTACGAGCAGTACTTC. It yields the protein CASSLDPGQGRYEQYF. The variable domain in full, completed from reference TRBV5-1 and TRBJ2-7, reads KAGVTQTPRYLIKTRGQQVTLSCSPISGHRSVSWYQQTPGQGLQFLFEYFSETQRNKGNFPGRFSGRQFSNSRSEMNVSTLELGDSALYLCASSLDPGQGRYEQYFGPGTRLTVT.

In DNA, the CDR3 is TGTGCCAGCAGTTGGGACAGGGTTGGCACCGGGGAGCTGTTTTTT. It yields the protein CASSWDRVGTGELFF. This rearrangement joins TRBV27 to TRBJ2-2; 9 nucleotides align to TRBD1. V was clipped by 4 bases and J by 4 bases; unmatched bases: 4. The CDR3 length is 15 residues. CDR1 and CDR2 from the germline V gene are MNHEY and SMNVEV (reference sequence).

The chain has TRBV5-1 and TRBJ1-3, with D tentatively TRBD1 (6 bases). Germline CDR1 reads SGHRS; CDR2 reads YFSETQ. CDR3 size: 15 residues. V was shortened by 2 bases and J by 0 bases, with 9 bases between the two germline ends. The CDR3 nucleotides read TGCGCCAGCAGCTTTGGGACAAGCTCTGGAAACACCATATATTTT. Encoded protein: CASSFGTSSGNTIYF. The whole variable domain, remainder taken from reference TRBV5-1 and TRBJ1-3, is KAGVTQTPRYLIKTRGQQVTLSCSPISGHRSVSWYQQTPGQGLQFLFEYFSETQRNKGNFPGRFSGRQFSNSRSEMNVSTLELGDSALYLCASSFGTSSGNTIYFGEGSWLTVV.

The V and J genes are TRBV21-1 and TRBJ2-7; the table's D call TRBD1 went unverified against the DNA. TRBV21-1 is a recognized pseudogene. CDR3 length: 17 amino acids. CDR3 nucleotide sequence: TGTGCCAGCAGCAAATGGAGTCCGGGACAGGGGTCCGACGAGCAGTACTTC. Its protein product is CASSKWSPGQGSDEQYF.

V and J are TRBV10-3 and TRBJ2-5; 10 nucleotides match TRBD2. The germline gives CDR1 ENHRY, CDR2 SYGVKD. This CDR3 comprises 13 residues. V was pared by 6 bases and J by 5 bases, with 3 bases of the junction left unmatched. CDR3 in amino acids: CAIRLAGAETQYF. The CDR3 DNA sequence: TGTGCCATCAGGCTAGCGGGGGCGGAGACCCAGTACTTC.

This clone showed up just a few times. This chain uses TRBV7-8 with TRBJ1-2; 10 nucleotides align to TRBD1. V shed 0 bases, J shed 4 bases, and the junction held 2 bases outside the gene matches. The CDR3 has 15 residues. Per the germline V gene, CDR1 is SGHVS and CDR2 is FQNEAQ. CDR3 DNA sequence: TGTGCCAGCAGCTTAGCGACAGGGGGCGGCTATGGCTACACCTTC. It translates to CASSLATGGGYGYTF. Full variable domain (remainder filled in from reference TRBV7-8 and TRBJ1-2): GAGVSQSPRYKVAKRGQDVALRCDPISGHVSLFWYQQALGQGPEFLTYFQNEAQLDKSGLPSDRFFAERPEGSVSTLKIQRTQQEDSAVYLCASSLATGGGYGYTFGSGTRLTVV.

V and J are TRBV18 and TRBJ1-6; no clear D gene. Trimming took 6 bases from V and 8 from J, leaving 11 bases between them. The CDR3 covers 13 residues. CDR1 and CDR2 (germline): KGHSH, LQKENI. CDR3 in DNA: TGTGCCAGCTCGCGGGCCCTGGATTCACCCCTCCACTTT. The encoded protein is CASSRALDSPLHF.

The V and J genes are TRBV4-1 and TRBJ2-7; 8 nucleotides line up with TRBD1. This CDR3 is built from 18 residues. Germline assignment: CDR1 MGHRA and CDR2 YSYEKL. The trim removed 1 base at V and 0 bases at J, leaving 11 bases unmatched. CDR3 sequence: CASSQVLAGGYSSYEQYF. The CDR3 DNA follows: TGCGCCAGCAGCCAAGTATTGGCAGGGGGCTATAGCTCCTACGAGCAGTACTTC.

The J gene is TRBJ1-6, the V gene TRBV27, with 7 bases fitting TRBD1. V trimming: 9 bases; J trimming: 5 bases; junction bases outside the gene matches: 10. Germline V gives CDR1 MNHEY, CDR2 SMNVEV (reference sequence). The CDR3 has 15 residues. The CDR3 coding sequence is TGTGCCAGTAGCCCAATTACAGGGGATAATTCACCCCTCCACTTT. The encoded protein is CASSPITGDNSPLHF.

The gene calls are TRBV7-6 and TRBJ1-4; 7 positions match TRBD1. Germline values: CDR1 SGHVS, CDR2 FNYEAQ. The CDR3 length is 15 residues. V dropped 0 bases and J dropped 2; count of bases not matched to a gene: 0. CDR3 region: CASSLATGTNEKLFF. The CDR3 DNA reads as TGTGCCAGCAGCTTAGCGACAGGGACTAATGAAAAACTGTTTTTT.

CDR3 bases: TGTGCCAGCAGCTTAGGTACTAGCGTCTCCTACGAGCAGTACTTC. Protein product: CASSLGTSVSYEQYF. The chain couples TRBV7-9 to TRBJ2-7; 7 nucleotides line up with TRBD2. Looked up from germline, CDR1 is SEHNR and CDR2 is FQNEAQ (reference sequence). CDR3 length: 15 residues. V lost 1 base to trimming and J lost 0 bases; unmatched junction nucleotides: 3.

The genes are TRBV19 and TRBJ1-6; TRBD1 matches at 8 bases. CDR3 size: 15 residues. Trimming cost V 3 bases and J 7 bases; bases outside gene matches: 5. The germline CDR1 and CDR2 sequences are LNHDA and SQIVND (reference sequence). CDR3 in amino acids: CASSMVAGGNSPLHF. The DNA of the CDR3 is TGTGCCAGTAGTATGGTCGCAGGGGGCAATTCACCCCTCCACTTT.

This rearrangement joins TRBV9 to TRBJ2-7; 12 nucleotides line up with TRBD2. The CDR3 runs to 15 residues. The junction had 11 bases not matched to a gene; V was cut back by 4 bases and J by 9 bases. Germline-derived CDR1 and CDR2 are SGDLS and YYNGEE. CDR3 coding DNA: TGTGCCAGCAGCCCCTGGGGGCTAGCGGGGGGGTTGCAGTACTTC. Translating it yields CASSPWGLAGGLQYF.

This chain joins TRBV27 and TRBJ1-1, with a tentative D call TRBD1 (5 bases). V was trimmed by 11 bases and J by 6 bases, leaving 13 bases between them. The V gene's germline CDR1 is MNHEY and CDR2 SMNVEV (reference sequence). This CDR3 has 11 residues. In nucleotides, the CDR3 is TGTGCCTCCTCCGGGGGAGCTGAAGCTTTCTTT. It encodes CASSGGAEAFF.

V and J are TRBV9 and TRBJ2-3; 7 positions match TRBD2. There are 15 residues in the CDR3. The V gene end was trimmed by 0 bases and the J gene end by 2 bases; junction bases not matched to a gene: 3. Germline CDR1 and CDR2: SGDLS and YYNGEE. Written as DNA, the CDR3 is TGTGCCAGCAGCGTAGGCGGGGGAAACACAGATACGCAGTATTTT. It is translated as CASSVGGGNTDTQYF.

The V and J genes are TRBV9 and TRBJ2-1; 8 bases are shared with TRBD2. Germline V gene lookup returns CDR1 SGDLS and CDR2 YYNGEE. The junction had 6 bases not matched to a gene; V was cut back by 0 bases and J by 4 bases. The CDR3 consists of 16 residues. CDR3 amino acids: CASSVVSRGGYNEQFF. CDR3 bases: TGTGCCAGCAGCGTAGTTTCCCGCGGGGGGTACAATGAGCAGTTCTTC.